The 10 T cell receptor beta chains below were found in one sample sequenced in a study of brain T cells in children with intractable seizures. The repertoire was sequenced with immunoSEQ multiplex PCR; TCRdb's copy has only in-frame clones and lacks some. Seen here are 340,000 or so clones, more than 85% observed once, and the top ten hold 5% to 7%. The time point here: blood from clinic visit 5 months post-surgery; TSC patient then seizure free. The specimen comprised peripheral blood, sampled roughly 5 months after surgery. These receptors came from a boy younger than two with tuberous sclerosis and intractable seizures.

This clone has just one count. V is TRBV24-1 and J is TRBJ1-2; D may be TRBD1 (5 bases). CDR3 size: 12 residues. Germline V gene data show CDR1 as KGHDR and CDR2 as SFDVKD. Trimming took off 9 bases at V and 3 bases at J, with 10 bases between the two ends. The CDR3 is CATGGGDYGYTF. The CDR3 nucleotides read TGTGCCACCGGGGGAGGGGACTATGGCTACACCTTC.

The chain combines TRBV11-2 with TRBJ1-1, with 7 bases fitting TRBD1. The CDR3 is 15 residues long. The junction had 5 bases not matched to a gene; V was cut back by 1 base and J by 3 bases. The germline V gene has CDR1 SGHAT and CDR2 FQNNGV. The CDR3 DNA follows: TGTGCCAGCAGCTTAGTTTATGACAGGGACACTGAAGCTTTCTTT. This sequence encodes CASSLVYDRDTEAFF.

This clone was found a few times. The chain combines TRBV5-1 with TRBJ1-2; 8 bases line up with TRBD1. The J segment lost 4 bases and the V segment lost 4 bases, leaving 3 bases of the junction unmatched. This CDR3 is 13 amino acids long. Germline V lookup: CDR1 SGHRS, CDR2 YFSETQ. The CDR3 loop is CASSADRVYGYTF. CDR3 DNA: TGCGCCAGCAGCGCGGACAGGGTCTATGGCTACACCTTC.

The rearrangement links TRBV24-1 to TRBJ1-1, with D uncertain. The CDR3 is 16 amino acids. Trimming took 5 bases from V and 0 from J, leaving 15 bases between them. Germline V lookup: CDR1 KGHDR, CDR2 SFDVKD. CDR3 coding DNA: TGTGCCACCAGTGGGGGAGAGGGCTACATGAACACTGAAGCTTTCTTT. Its protein product is CATSGGEGYMNTEAFF.

This clone was seen just once. A read error may produce the germline difference seen at one junction end. The rearrangement links TRBV4-1 to TRBJ2-7, with TRBD2 as a possible D gene (5 bases). The length of the CDR3 is 15 residues. Germline values: CDR1 MGHRA, CDR2 YSYEKL. CDR3 protein: CASSQEGQAASSRCF. The CDR3 nucleotides are TGCGCCAGCAGCCAAGAGGGCCAGGCGGCTAGCTCTCGGTGCTTC.

This rearrangement joins TRBV3-1 (or the pseudogene TRBV3-2) to TRBJ2-3; 7 bases map to TRBD1. This CDR3 comprises 14 residues. CDR1 LGHDT and CDR2 YNNKEL come from the germline V gene (reference sequence). The V gene end was trimmed by 5 bases and the J gene end by 0 bases; junction bases not matched to a gene: 2. The CDR3 sequence is CASSEGQSTDTQYF. The CDR3 DNA reads as TGTGCCAGCAGCGAGGGACAGAGCACAGATACGCAGTATTTT.

The CDR3 reads CASSPLGQTSSGNTIYF. The CDR3 DNA reads TGTGCCAGCTCACCACTAGGCCAGACGTCCTCTGGAAACACCATATATTTT. The genes are TRBV18 and TRBJ1-3; D call uncertain. The CDR3 consists of 17 residues. The germline V gene has CDR1 KGHSH and CDR2 LQKENI. Between the trimmed V and J ends, which lost 1 base and 0 bases, there was a span of 13 bases.

The gene calls are TRBV6-2 or TRBV6-3 and TRBJ2-1, with 10 bases matching TRBD2. V was clipped by 5 bases and J by 8 bases; unmatched bases: 9. This CDR3 has 15 amino acids. Germline CDR1 is MNHEY and CDR2 is SVGEGT. In DNA form, the CDR3 reads TGTGCCAGCAGTCTTAGCGGGAGGTTCGTGTATGAGCAGTTCTTC. Encoded protein: CASSLSGRFVYEQFF.

The gene calls are TRBV3-1 (or the pseudogene TRBV3-2) and TRBJ1-2; D call uncertain. The V and J ends lost 0 bases and 3 bases respectively, with 11 bases between them. CDR3 length equals 15 residues. Germline CDR1 is LGHDT and CDR2 is YNNKEL (reference sequence). CDR3 residues: CASSQDIRQDYGYTF. The CDR3 DNA reads as TGTGCCAGCAGCCAAGATATAAGGCAGGACTATGGCTACACCTTC.

The CDR3 DNA is TGTGCCAGCAGCTCTAGTTACGGGGGCGCGGACACCTTC. Translation: CASSSSYGGADTF. The chain combines TRBV3-1 (or the pseudogene TRBV3-2) with TRBJ1-2, with D maybe TRBD1 (6 bases). Trimming cost V 5 bases and J 12 bases, with 19 bases left between them. The CDR3 consists of 13 residues. Germline V gene data show CDR1 as LGHDT and CDR2 as YNNKEL (reference sequence).